The clone carrying this T cell receptor (beta chain) has a single count. Its antigen is unidentified. Additional DNA sequences in this sample encode the identical CDR3. The source of the sample is a study of T cell responses to AZD1222 COVID-19 vaccine. The assay was immunoSEQ multiplex PCR, and TCRdb's table has in-frame clones only and misses some. In the table there are some 96,000 clones, around 87% of which are singletons. Findings and caveats of the study: AZD1222 recipients seropositive at baseline numbered only five to seven. Two doses of AZD1222 preceded a rise in Spike-specific TCR breadth and depth.

Germline V gives CDR1 SGHTA, CDR2 FQGNSA. The V and J ends lost 0 bases and 2 bases, in that order; junction bases with no gene match: 2. The CDR3 consists of 16 residues. The chain recombines TRBV7-2 with TRBJ2-2, with 8 bases identical to TRBD2. The TCR sequence derives from an adult in good health. The specimen comprised peripheral blood, sampled on day 0 of MenACWY control vaccination. CDR3 coding DNA: TGTGCCAGCAGCTTAGCCGGGGGGGCAAACACCGGGGAGCTGTTTTTT. Translating gives CASSLAGGANTGELFF.